The T cell receptor beta chain under discussion was sequenced for a study of vaccination effects on CD4 cells after COVID-19. The wider study: Pools of viral peptides were used by the ViraFEST assay to expand antigen-specific CD4+ T cells ahead of sequencing.

Germline V gene sequence: CDR1 SGHNT, CDR2 YYREEE (reference sequence). V was pared by 1 base and J by 5 bases, with 15 bases between. The CDR3 extends over 15 amino acids. To note about this clone: What it recognizes is unknown.

TCRdb keeps only in-frame clones here, not all; method: immunoSEQ multiplex PCR. The data contain about 45,000 clones, around 70% of them singletons. Scientists isolated CD4+ T cells after a roughly ten-day culture period ended. Each participant was administered two doses of either the BNT162b2 or the mRNA-1273 vaccine. None of the vaccinated had previously contracted SARS-CoV-2, and their nucleocapsid antibodies tested negative. This receptor was obtained from a human donor who received a COVID-19 vaccine. The sample was CD4+ T cells from PBMCs cultured without peptide, taken after COVID-19 vaccination. This rearrangement joins TRBV5-4 to TRBJ2-5, with a weak D call TRBD1 (6 bases). CDR3 region: CASSLPLQGGETQYF. The DNA of the CDR3 is TGTGCCAGCAGCTTGCCCCTACAGGGTGGGGAGACCCAGTACTTC.